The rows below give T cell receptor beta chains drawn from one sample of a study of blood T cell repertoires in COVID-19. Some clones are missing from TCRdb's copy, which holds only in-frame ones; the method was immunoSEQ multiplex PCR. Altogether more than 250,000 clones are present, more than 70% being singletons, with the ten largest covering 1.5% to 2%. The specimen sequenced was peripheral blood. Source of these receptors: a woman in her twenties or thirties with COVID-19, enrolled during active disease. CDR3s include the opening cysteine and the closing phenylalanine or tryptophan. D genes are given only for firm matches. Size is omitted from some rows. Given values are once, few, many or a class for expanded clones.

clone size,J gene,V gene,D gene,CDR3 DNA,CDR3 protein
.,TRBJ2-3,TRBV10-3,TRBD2,TGTGCCATCAGTGGGCGGACTAGCGGGGGCACAGATACGCAGTATTTT,CAISGRTSGGTDTQYF
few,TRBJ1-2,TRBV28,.,TGTGCCAGCAGGATGGGGGGAGCTAACTATGGCTACACCTTC,CASRMGGANYGYTF
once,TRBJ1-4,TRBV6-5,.,TGTGCCAGCTCGAGGGCAGTAGAGGAAAAACTGTTTTTT,CASSRAVEEKLFF
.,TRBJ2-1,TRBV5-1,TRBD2,TGCGCCAGCAGCTGGGGGACTAGCGGCAATGAGCAGTTCTTC,CASSWGTSGNEQFF
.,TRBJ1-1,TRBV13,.,TGTGCCAGCAGCTTAGTACGGCAGGTCCCCACTGAAGCTTTCTTT,CASSLVRQVPTEAFF
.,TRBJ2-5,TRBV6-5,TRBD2,TGTGCCAGCAGTTACACCCTAGCGGGGCAAGAGACCCAGTACTTC,CASSYTLAGQETQYF
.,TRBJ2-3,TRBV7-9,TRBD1,TGTGCCAGCAGCCCGGGACAGGGGTACGCCACAGATACGCAGTATTTT,CASSPGQGYATDTQYF
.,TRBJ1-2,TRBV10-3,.,TGTGCCATCAGTGGGGCAGGTAGAATGGAAGGCTACACCTTC,CAISGAGRMEGYTF
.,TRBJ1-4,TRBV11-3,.,TGTGCCAGCAGCACACGACAGACTTCTAATGAAAAACTGTTTTTT,CASSTRQTSNEKLFF
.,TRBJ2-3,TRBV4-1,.,TGCGCCACCGCCTTTGGGACTTCTACAGATACGCAGTATTTT,CATAFGTSTDTQYF
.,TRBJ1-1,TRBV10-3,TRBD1,TGTGCCATCAGTGAGAGACAGGGGGCCTCTGAAGCTTTCTTT,CAISERQGASEAFF
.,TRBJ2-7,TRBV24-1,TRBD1,TGTGCCACCAGTGATCCCCGGGACAGGTCCTACGAGCAGTACTTC,CATSDPRDRSYEQYF
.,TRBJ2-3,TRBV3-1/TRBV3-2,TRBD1,TGTGCCAGCAGCCCTTACCCCCCGACAGGGCTGGGCACAGATACGCAGTATTTT,CASSPYPPTGLGTDTQYF
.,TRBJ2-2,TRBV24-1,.,TGTGCCACCAGGGGGCTAGGATCTACCGGGGAGCTGTTTTTT,CATRGLGSTGELFF
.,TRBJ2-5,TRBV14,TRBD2,TGTGCCAGCAGCCAAGTAGCGGGGGACCAAGAGACCCAGTACTTC,CASSQVAGDQETQYF
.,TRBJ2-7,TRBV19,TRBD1,TGTGCCAGTAGTATTGGACAGGGCTACGAGCAGTACTTC,CASSIGQGYEQYF
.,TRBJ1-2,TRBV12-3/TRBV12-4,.,TGTGCCAGCAGGTCCGTCGGGGATGTCTGCACCTTC,CASRSVGDVCTF
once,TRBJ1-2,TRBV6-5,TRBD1,TGTGCCAGCAGTTACGGGACAGGGAACTATGGCTACACCTTC,CASSYGTGNYGYTF
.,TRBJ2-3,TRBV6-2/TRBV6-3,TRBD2,TGTGCCAGCAGCGAGCCGGGACTAGCGGGGCGCATGGATACGCAGTATTTT,CASSEPGLAGRMDTQYF
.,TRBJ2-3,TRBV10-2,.,TGCGCCAGCAGGACTAGTGGGGCAGATACGCAGTATTTT,CASRTSGADTQYF
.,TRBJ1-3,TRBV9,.,TGTGCCAGCAGCGTAGAAGCCAGGGTTGGCTCTGGAAACACCATATATTTT,CASSVEARVGSGNTIYF
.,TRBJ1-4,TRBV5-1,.,TGCGCCAGCAGCTTGGGGCAGGGTAGCAGGGGAGCAACTAATGAAAAACTGTTTTTT,CASSLGQGSRGATNEKLFF
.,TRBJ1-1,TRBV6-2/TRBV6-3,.,TGTGCCAGCAGTATACAGGGGAACACTGAAGCTTTCTTT,CASSIQGNTEAFF
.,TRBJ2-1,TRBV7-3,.,TGTGCCAGCAGCTTAGTCGGGGGGCAGATGGATGAGCAGTTCTTC,CASSLVGGQMDEQFF
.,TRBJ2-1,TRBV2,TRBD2,TGTGCCAGCAGACTACTAGCGGGGGCGCTCAATGAGCAGTTCTTC,CASRLLAGALNEQFF
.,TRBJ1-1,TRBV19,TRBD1,TGTGCCAGTACCTCAGACAGGGGGATAGGAACTGAAGCTTTCTTT,CASTSDRGIGTEAFF
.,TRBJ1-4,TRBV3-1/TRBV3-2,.,TGTGCCAGCAGCCCCCCGGGGTCTGGGAAACTGTTTTTT,CASSPPGSGKLFF
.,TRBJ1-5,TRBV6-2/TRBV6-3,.,TGTGCCAGCAGTTACGGTCGCCAGGGAAATCAGCCCCAGCATTTT,CASSYGRQGNQPQHF